This T cell receptor beta chain was identified during a study of identical twins (dated by TCRdb to about 2016). The study in broad terms: To test whether fetal clonotypes persist, this study deep-sequenced TCR alpha and beta repertoires from monozygotic twins, from unrelated adults of various ages, and from cord blood. To rule out contamination, replicate twin experiments were performed at different times with different library preparation protocols.

All donors were healthy Caucasians. Using Miltenyi CD45RO+ enrichment and human naive T-cell isolation kits, memory (CD45RO+) and naive T cells were isolated from PBMC. Of note for this clonotype: What this receptor recognizes is not known. One base away there is no much larger clone; base qualities are not given.

Overall study outcomes, separate from this receptor: Out-of-frame TCR alpha sequences shared between twins showed an excess of low generation-probability sequences compared with coincidental sharing between unrelated individuals. The excess sharing between twins in beta out-of-frame sequences was weaker because fewer shared sequences reduced the signal-to-noise ratio. Because the same donors could not be followed over many years, the conclusions relied on cross-sectional statistical analysis. Abundant cord blood beta clonotypes carried fewer insertions; young adult naive repertoires showed a weaker similar trend, while memory repertoires showed none. In monozygotic twins, out-of-frame TCR alpha sharing was systematically underestimated by recombination models, although the models agreed with sharing between unrelated individuals. Zero-insertion analyses could be partly confounded by invariant T cells such as MAIT and iNKT, though diverse VJ usage argued against such confounding for most clonotypes.

Library preparation employed 5' RACE. The instrument was an Illumina HiSeq 2000. A universal primer binding site was added through template switching, and the final cDNA carried a unique molecular identifier so that TCR cDNA molecules could be counted accurately. Specific primers in the conserved constant-segment region were used to synthesize first-strand cDNA for TCR alpha and beta chains. To control for contamination, each cDNA library was double barcoded with a SMART-Mk sample barcode plus Illumina barcodes. TruSeq adapter sequences and Illumina sample barcodes were added in two successive PCR steps. The Illumina HiSeq platform was used with custom primers to sequence TCR alpha and beta cDNA libraries. From the authors' description of their analysis: Unique molecular identifiers were extracted from raw reads with MiGEC, and CDR3 positions were determined with MiXCR. For each individual, recombination models were inferred using an EM algorithm with the repgenHMM and IGoR tools. Shared clonotype analysis was performed with the tcR package in R, normalizing sharing by the product of cloneset sizes. To study raw recombination free of thymic and clonal selection effects, out-of-frame nonproductive sequences were analyzed. TCRdb's own reprocessing of the public reads used fastp at Q25 and MiXCR and kept productive beta chains. Identical CDR3 protein sequences are pooled into one entry, listed with their most common genes and DNA. Here the V and J calls rest on TCRdb's processing, not on the authors' analysis. The sample table lists about 210,000 distinct CDR3 sequences, over 8% of them with a count of one. 4.5% to 5.5% of the sample is taken by the ten largest.

The germline V gene specifies SGHNT as CDR1 and YENEEA as CDR2. Trimming removed 3 bases from V and 9 bases from J, leaving 15 bases between the germline ends. Taken from cysteine to phenylalanine, the CDR3 has 14 residues. The kept DNA is CDR3 alone, 42 bases in frame from the first base. Material: memory (CD45RO+) T cells sorted from blood. What this sample's cell subset or site label stands for: CD45RO+ enriched T cells. The receptor's source is a woman aged 18-29 years in good health. Recombination joined TRBV11-3 with TRBJ2-1; the D gene assignment is ambiguous. Read as DNA, the sequence is TGTGCCAGCAGCTTCACGACCCCCCTCGCTGAGCAGTTCTTC. It is translated as CASSFTTPLAEQFF.